The 28 T cell receptor beta chains given below trace back to one sample, sequenced in a study of T cell changes during pregnancy in multiple sclerosis. Data came from immunoSEQ multiplex PCR; TCRdb stores just in-frame clones and leaves some out. The table includes roughly 24,000 clones, around nine tenths detected once. Source: CD4+ T cells from peripheral blood mononuclear cells, taken in the second trimester of pregnancy. The receptors originated from a female donor in good health, enrolled as a control in a pregnancy study.

The chain employs TRBV6-4 and TRBJ2-2; TRBD1 is a possible D gene (8 bases). Trimming pared 2 bases from V and 4 bases from J, leaving 14 bases between. Per the germline V gene, CDR1 is MRHNA and CDR2 is SNTAGT. The CDR3 totals 16 residues. The CDR3 here is CASSDQGGTGTGELFF. CDR3 in DNA: TGTGCCAGCAGTGACCAGGGAGGGACAGGCACCGGGGAGCTGTTTTTT.

The V gene is TRBV19, the J gene TRBJ2-1; D might be TRBD2 (6 bases). Germline V gene sequence: CDR1 LNHDA, CDR2 SQIVND (reference sequence). With 2 bases removed from V and 6 bases from J, the gap between germline ends came to 17 bases. The CDR3 extends over 16 amino acids. This chain's CDR3 is CASSIIPGLNVNEQFF. The DNA for the CDR3 is TGTGCCAGTAGTATAATCCCGGGACTCAACGTCAATGAGCAGTTCTTC. Full variable domain (rest looked up from reference TRBV19 and TRBJ2-1): DGGITQSPKYLFRKEGQNVTLSCEQNLNHDAMYWYRQDPGQGLRLIYYSQIVNDFQKGDIAEGYSVSREKKESFPLTVTSAQKNPTAFYLCASSIIPGLNVNEQFFGPGTRLTVL.

Only a few counts were recorded for this clone. In nucleotides, the CDR3 is TGTGCCAGCAGCCAAGCCTGGGACATGGATCAGCCCCAGCATTTT. This sequence encodes CASSQAWDMDQPQHF. This chain connects TRBV4-2 to TRBJ1-5, with D possibly TRBD1 on 6 matching bases. Trimming shortened V by 1 base and J by 5 bases, and 12 bases separated the two germline ends. The CDR3 is 15 amino acids. The germline V gene encodes CDR1 LGHNA and CDR2 YNFKEQ.

The chain employs TRBV18 and TRBJ1-2; 8 bases agree with TRBD1. CDR3 length equals 17 residues. V was clipped by 0 bases and J by 3 bases; unmatched bases: 9. Germline assignment: CDR1 KGHSH and CDR2 LQKENI. The DNA for the CDR3 is TGTGCCAGCTCACCACCTGGGACAGGTACCCTCTACTATGGCTACACCTTC. Protein product: CASSPPGTGTLYYGYTF.

This chain connects TRBV6-5 to TRBJ1-5; 8 positions agree with TRBD1. The germline gives CDR1 MNHEY, CDR2 SVGAGI. CDR3 length: 15 residues. Trimming cost V 6 bases and J 7 bases; bases outside gene matches: 11. The CDR3 DNA reads TGTGCCAGCAGGGTCTCCGACAGGGGCAGGCAGCCCCAGCATTTT. It codes for CASRVSDRGRQPQHF.

The chain has TRBV2 and TRBJ1-1; 9 positions match TRBD1. The junction had 6 bases not matched to a gene; V was cut back by 7 bases and J by 3 bases. CDR3 length: 14 amino acids. Per the germline V gene, CDR1 is SNHLY and CDR2 is FYNNEI. The CDR3 spells CASITGGWDTEAFF. DNA of the CDR3: TGTGCCAGCATTACAGGGGGCTGGGACACTGAAGCTTTCTTT.

The chain carries TRBV7-9 and TRBJ2-3; no firm D call. The CDR3 extends over 14 amino acids. The V and J ends lost 8 bases and 0 bases respectively, with 12 bases between them. Per the germline V gene, CDR1 is SEHNR and CDR2 is FQNEAQ (reference sequence). CDR3 coding DNA: TGTGCCAGCGGCCCAGGTTCTAGCACAGATACGCAGTATTTT. It codes for CASGPGSSTDTQYF.

V and J are TRBV7-2 and TRBJ2-5, with TRBD1 matching 10 bases. V shed 4 bases and J 7 bases; nucleotides not matched to a gene: 3. This CDR3 spans 13 amino acids. CDR1 SGHTA and CDR2 FQGNSA come from the germline V gene. This chain's CDR3 is CASSSGQGGTQYF. CDR3 sequence (DNA): TGTGCCAGCAGCTCCGGACAGGGGGGGACCCAGTACTTC.

V gene TRBV18 combines with J gene TRBJ2-7; D is unclear. V lost 1 base to trimming and J lost 0 bases, with 13 bases between them. Germline V gene sequence: CDR1 KGHSH, CDR2 LQKENI. CDR3 size: 16 residues. In DNA form, the CDR3 reads TGTGCCAGCTCACCACTTCCGGGTTTGAGCTCCTACGAGCAGTACTTC. Translation gives CASSPLPGLSSYEQYF.

The chain couples TRBV6-1 to TRBJ1-4; D not resolved. The CDR3 contains 14 residues. With 2 bases removed from V and 4 bases from J, the gap between germline ends came to 8 bases. Germline V gene sequence: CDR1 MNHNS, CDR2 SASEGT. CDR3 DNA sequence: TGTGCCAGCAGTGAAAATGGGAGTAATGAAAAACTGTTTTTT. This sequence encodes CASSENGSNEKLFF.

The J gene is TRBJ1-1, the V gene TRBV25-1, with 8 bases lining up with TRBD1. This CDR3 is built from 15 residues. CDR1 is MGHDK, CDR2 SYGVNS, per germline. V was pared by 5 bases and J by 4 bases, with 9 bases of the junction left unmatched. The DNA for the CDR3 is TGTGCCAGCAGTCCACAGACAGGGGTAGGCACTGAAGCTTTCTTT. It codes for CASSPQTGVGTEAFF.

The V call is TRBV14, the J call TRBJ2-3; 11 positions match TRBD2. This CDR3 contains 17 residues. V trimming: 0 bases; J trimming: 4 bases; junction bases outside the gene matches: 6. Germline loops: CDR1 SGHDN, CDR2 FVKESK. The CDR3 nucleotides are TGTGCCAGCAGCCAAGAACTAGCGGGAGTGCATGCAGATACGCAGTATTTT. It encodes CASSQELAGVHADTQYF.

The chain combines TRBV19 with TRBJ1-3; D is undetermined. The germline gives CDR1 LNHDA, CDR2 SQIVND (reference sequence). V was pared by 8 bases and J by 8 bases, with 19 bases between. The CDR3 has 14 amino acids. The CDR3 protein is CASRPQRYGDTIYF. The CDR3 nucleotides read TGTGCCAGTCGCCCACAAAGATACGGAGACACCATATATTTT.

The V gene is TRBV27, the J gene TRBJ2-5; 10 bases agree with TRBD2. After removal of 3 bases from V and 3 bases from J, the junction contained 7 bases not matched to a gene. The length of the CDR3 is 16 residues. Germline loops: CDR1 MNHEY, CDR2 SMNVEV (reference sequence). Here the CDR3 reads CASSFRAGGIKETQYF. CDR3 sequence (DNA): TGTGCCAGCAGTTTCCGAGCGGGAGGGATAAAAGAGACCCAGTACTTC.

The CDR3 is CASSFRDNNSPLHF. The CDR3 nucleotides are TGTGCCAGCAGCTTCCGGGATAATAATTCACCCCTCCACTTT. The chain recombines TRBV5-4 with TRBJ1-6; D gene unclear. Germline CDR1 SGHNT, CDR2 YYREEE (reference sequence). This CDR3 comprises 14 residues. Trimming left V 2 bases short and J 5 bases short, with 8 bases between. The full variable domain, rest sourced from reference TRBV5-4 and TRBJ1-6, is ETGVTQSPTHLIKTRGQQVTLRCSSQSGHNTVSWYQQALGQGPQFIFQYYREEENGRGNFPPRFSGLQFPNYSSELNVNALELDDSALYLCASSFRDNNSPLHFGNGTRLTVT.

The V gene is TRBV7-3, the J gene TRBJ2-3; 7 nucleotides align to TRBD1. The CDR3 is 15 residues long. Germline trimming cut 6 bases from V and 2 bases from J; bases unmatched to any gene: 8. CDR1 is SGHTA, CDR2 FQGTGA, per germline. The CDR3 DNA sequence: TGTGCCAGCAGGTCCGGGACAGTCCTCACAGATACGCAGTATTTT. This translates into CASRSGTVLTDTQYF.

In its sample, this clone was seen a few times. The chain combines TRBV29-1 with TRBJ1-2; 10 positions match TRBD1. Trimming at V came to 2 bases and at J to 7 bases, leaving 7 bases not matched to a gene. The germline gives CDR1 SQVTM, CDR2 ANQGSEA. The CDR3 is 14 amino acids. CDR3: CSVEPGQGLGGYTF. In nucleotides, the CDR3 is TGCAGCGTTGAACCGGGACAGGGGCTGGGTGGCTACACCTTC.

This clone was detected a few times. The chain links TRBV4-2 to TRBJ2-7, with 10 bases that match TRBD2. V trimming: 3 bases; J trimming: 2 bases; junction bases outside the gene matches: 4. Germline V gene lookup returns CDR1 LGHNA and CDR2 YNFKEQ. The CDR3 totals 15 residues. In DNA, the CDR3 is TGTGCCAGCAGCCACCTAGCGGGGGCTCCCTACGAGCAGTACTTC. This translates into CASSHLAGAPYEQYF.

This rearrangement joins TRBV19 to TRBJ2-7; D is undetermined. The V gene lost 6 bases and the J gene lost 0 bases, with 18 bases spanning the gap. The CDR3 runs 16 residues. Germline values: CDR1 LNHDA, CDR2 SQIVND (reference sequence). The CDR3 DNA sequence: TGTGCCAGTAGCCAAAGAAATACCGGGTCCTCCTACGAGCAGTACTTC. Protein product: CASSQRNTGSSYEQYF.

This sequence joins TRBV7-9 and TRBJ1-2; maybe TRBD1 (6 bases). In germline, CDR1 is SEHNR, CDR2 FQNEAQ (reference sequence). The ends were cut back, 3 bases at V and 2 bases at J, with 10 bases in the middle. This CDR3 has 14 amino acids. The CDR3 region has the DNA TGTGCCAGCAGCTTTGTACAGGGAAACTATGGCTACACCTTC. It yields the protein CASSFVQGNYGYTF.

J is TRBJ2-5 and V is TRBV18; 8 bases match TRBD2. The CDR3 spans 14 residues. Germline V gene data show CDR1 as KGHSH and CDR2 as LQKENI. V was pared by 2 bases and J by 1 base, with 0 bases of the junction left unmatched. The CDR3 region is CASSPGLAQETQYF. DNA of the CDR3: TGTGCCAGCTCACCAGGACTAGCCCAAGAGACCCAGTACTTC.

The J gene is TRBJ1-6, the V gene TRBV7-2; weak D call: TRBD1 (5 bases). Per germline, CDR1 SGHTA and CDR2 FQGNSA. The CDR3 covers 15 residues. The germline V and J ends were trimmed by 5 bases and 5 bases, with 13 bases remaining between them. In DNA, the CDR3 is TGTGCCAGCAGCGTTGGGGGGAGCGATAATTCACCCCTCCACTTT. It codes for CASSVGGSDNSPLHF.

The chain couples TRBV28 to TRBJ1-1; D might be TRBD1 (6 bases). The CDR3 sequence is 12 residues long. Germline V gives CDR1 MDHEN, CDR2 SYDVKM. CDR3 DNA: TGTGTCACAGGGAACATGAACACTGAAGCTTTCTTT. This gives the protein CVTGNMNTEAFF.

This clone was counted a single time. This sequence joins TRBV5-1 and TRBJ2-2; the D is unclear. V was clipped by 0 bases and J by 5 bases, with 5 bases between them. CDR1 and CDR2 from the germline V gene are SGHRS and YFSETQ. The length of the CDR3 is 13 residues. The CDR3 region has the DNA TGCGCCAGCAGCTTGGTGAGGACCGGGGAGCTGTTTTTT. It is translated as CASSLVRTGELFF.

This clone was recorded a few times. The chain recombines TRBV19 with TRBJ1-6; D uncertain. The CDR3 extends over 15 amino acids. CDR1 and CDR2 (germline): LNHDA, SQIVND (reference sequence). V lost 1 base, J lost 6 bases, and 10 bases lay in between. DNA of the CDR3: TGTGCCAGTAGTATAGTGGGCACCAGTAATTCACCCCTCCACTTT. Translating gives CASSIVGTSNSPLHF.

The rearrangement joins TRBV7-9 to TRBJ1-3, with a tentative D call TRBD1 (5 bases). V dropped 5 bases and J dropped 4 bases, with 21 bases sitting between them. CDR3 size: 17 residues. Per germline, CDR1 SEHNR and CDR2 FQNEAQ (reference sequence). The CDR3, as DNA: TGTGCCAGCAGCCCCTACACGATAACAGGATCCGGAAACACCATATATTTT. This sequence encodes CASSPYTITGSGNTIYF.

This clone was seen only once. The chain recombines TRBV5-1 with TRBJ1-1; D is unresolved. The CDR3 loop spans 14 amino acids. The germline gives CDR1 SGHRS, CDR2 YFSETQ. The V end lost 0 bases, the J end lost 4 bases, and 10 bases lay between the germline ends. The CDR3 loop reads CASSLVPGSTEAFF. CDR3 coding DNA: TGCGCCAGCAGCTTGGTACCGGGGAGCACTGAAGCTTTCTTT.

The V and J genes are TRBV18 and TRBJ2-7; TRBD2 aligns across 13 bases. The CDR3 covers 16 residues. Germline CDR1 reads KGHSH; CDR2 reads LQKENI. Trimming cost V 6 bases and J 5 bases; bases outside gene matches: 10. The CDR3 reads CASSPIGLAGVNEQYF. CDR3 coding DNA: TGTGCCAGCTCCCCCATCGGACTAGCGGGGGTAAACGAGCAGTACTTC.